The entry below gives a single T cell receptor (beta chain) sequence along with its context. Antigen unknown. Germline V lookup: CDR1 MNHEY, CDR2 SMNVEV (reference sequence). V trimming: 5 bases; J trimming: 4 bases; junction bases outside the gene matches: 2. This CDR3 comprises 13 residues. These data are taken from a study of hypomethylating agent response in myelodysplastic syndrome. Study at large: TET2 mutation, the most common, occurred in 5 of 11 patients. About five patients were non-responders, while six or seven showed complete response or hematologic improvement.

Per the authors' pipeline: About 1.6% of roughly 180,000 clonotypes matched previously reported viral-epitope-specific VDJdb entries. Measured with immunoSEQ multiplex PCR; TCRdb has only the in-frame clones, and not every one. V, J and clone size reflect that table, while D and trimming were determined from the DNA. The data contain more than 4,500 clones, around nine tenths of them singletons. General observations from the study: Control donors' ages did not match those of MDS patients.

This TCR derives from a human donor with myelodysplastic syndrome. The chain carries TRBV27 and TRBJ1-5; 7 nucleotides align to TRBD1. The starting material was bone marrow, obtained before or after starting hypomethylating agent treatment for myelodysplastic syndrome (not recorded which). The chain's CDR3 is CASSVQGNQPQHF. DNA for the CDR3: TGTGCCAGCAGTGTACAGGGGAATCAGCCCCAGCATTTT.